The 13 T cell receptor beta chains reported below all come from one sample, sequenced in a study of blood T cell repertoires in COVID-19. The table came from immunoSEQ multiplex PCR; TCRdb's copy has only in-frame clones and leaves some out. In the table there are 300,000 to 400,000 clones, approximately 85% of which are singletons. The sample comprised peripheral blood. The source of these receptors is a human donor in a cohort sampled during active COVID-19.

The J gene is TRBJ2-2, the V gene TRBV7-3; D not certain. The V gene lost 2 bases and the J gene lost 7 bases, with 20 bases spanning the gap. This CDR3 is 17 amino acids long. CDR1 is SGHTA and CDR2 is FQGTGA in the germline V gene. CDR3 in amino acids: CASSLFRVLPNHGELFF. The CDR3 DNA is TGTGCCAGCAGCTTATTCCGGGTACTACCGAACCACGGGGAGCTGTTTTTT.

J is TRBJ1-5 and V is TRBV27, with D unresolved. This CDR3 is built from 14 residues. The V and J ends lost 8 bases and 6 bases respectively, with 17 bases between them. Germline V lookup: CDR1 MNHEY, CDR2 SMNVEV (reference sequence). Here the CDR3 DNA reads TGTGCCAGCCGACACACTGGGAGTGTTCAGCCCCAGCATTTT. Protein product: CASRHTGSVQPQHF.

The chain uses TRBV4-1 and TRBJ1-1; D ambiguous. The germline gives CDR1 MGHRA, CDR2 YSYEKL. The CDR3 totals 13 residues. V was cut by 1 base and J by 7 bases, with 10 bases left in between. CDR3 amino acids: CASSQGTGFEAFF. DNA of the CDR3: TGCGCCAGCAGCCAAGGGACTGGTTTTGAAGCTTTCTTT.

The chain recombines TRBV24-1 with TRBJ2-1; 9 bases are shared with TRBD1. With 7 bases clipped from V and 4 bases from J, the junction kept 7 bases outside the gene matches. The CDR3 runs 15 residues. Germline V CDR1 and CDR2: KGHDR, SFDVKD. As DNA, the CDR3 is TGTGCCACCAGGGGGGACAGGGACGCTTACAATGAGCAGTTCTTC. Its protein product is CATRGDRDAYNEQFF.

In this sample, this clone turned up once. Other DNA sequences within the sample encode an identical CDR3. This chain joins TRBV6-5 and TRBJ1-2, with D possibly TRBD1 on 6 matching bases. Trimming left V 6 bases short and J 4 bases short, with 12 bases between. This CDR3 has 13 amino acids. From germline, CDR1 is MNHEY and CDR2 SVGAGI. CDR3: CASSPGQFYGYTF. CDR3 DNA: TGTGCCAGCAGCCCCGGACAGTTCTATGGCTACACCTTC.

This clone is a singleton in its sample. The chain couples TRBV5-5 to TRBJ2-3, with D possibly TRBD2 on 6 matching bases. From germline, CDR1 is SGHKS and CDR2 YYEKEE (reference sequence). V was clipped by 0 bases and J by 8 bases, with 25 bases between them. CDR3 length equals 18 residues. This chain's CDR3 is CASSLAPTAPILEGTQYF. For the CDR3, the DNA is TGTGCCAGCAGCTTGGCGCCGACAGCGCCCATTTTGGAGGGTACGCAGTATTTT. Variable domain in full (rest from reference TRBV5-5 and TRBJ2-3): DAGVTQSPTHLIKTRGQQVTLRCSPISGHKSVSWYQQVLGQGPQFIFQYYEKEERGRGNFPDRFSARQFPNYSSELNVNALLLGDSALYLCASSLAPTAPILEGTQYFGPGTRLTVL.

This clone showed up just once. This chain connects TRBV27 to TRBJ2-1; D remains ambiguous. The V end lost 6 bases, the J end lost 1 base, and 28 bases lay between the germline ends. The germline V gene encodes CDR1 MNHEY and CDR2 SMNVEV (reference sequence). The CDR3 length is 20 residues. In DNA, the CDR3 is TGTGCCAGCAGCTCCACTGGATGGTGGCAGCCTAGTAGATCCTACAATGAGCAGTTCTTC. It codes for CASSSTGWWQPSRSYNEQFF.

The V gene is TRBV9, the J gene TRBJ2-5, with a weak D call TRBD2 (7 bases). The CDR3 has 15 residues. V dropped 4 bases and J dropped 5 bases, with 18 bases sitting between them. The germline CDR1 and CDR2 sequences are SGDLS and YYNGEE. The CDR3 reads CASSPLGGRGETQYF. CDR3 nucleotide sequence: TGTGCCAGCAGCCCCCTCGGGGGGCGGGGTGAGACCCAGTACTTC.

The chain combines TRBV24-1 with TRBJ1-2; tentative D call: TRBD1 (6 bases). Trimming left V 0 bases short and J 8 bases short, with 9 bases between. CDR1 is KGHDR, CDR2 SFDVKD, per germline. CDR3 length equals 13 residues. CDR3 nucleotides: TGTGCCACCAGTGATTTGGAGGGGGAGGGCTACACCTTC. Residues: CATSDLEGEGYTF.

This chain uses TRBV11-3 with TRBJ2-3; the D gene is possibly TRBD2 (6 bases). This CDR3 comprises 17 residues. With 5 bases removed from V and 5 bases from J, the gap between germline ends came to 23 bases. The germline V gene encodes CDR1 SGHNT and CDR2 YENEEA. The CDR3 DNA sequence: TGTGCCAGCAGCCGAAGGGCGTCAGCGGGTACCCGAGATACGCAGTATTTT. The encoded protein is CASSRRASAGTRDTQYF.

The chain carries TRBV6-5 and TRBJ1-1; D gene uncertain. The V gene lost 7 bases and the J gene lost 2 bases, with 8 bases spanning the gap. From germline, CDR1 is MNHEY and CDR2 SVGAGI. The CDR3 is 12 amino acids. The CDR3 nucleotides read TGTGCCAGCAAGGGAGATAACACTGAAGCTTTCTTT. Its protein is CASKGDNTEAFF.

The chain couples TRBV6-5 to TRBJ1-5; 8 bases are shared with TRBD1. V lost 6 bases, J lost 5 bases, and 3 bases stayed unmatched. The germline V gene encodes CDR1 MNHEY and CDR2 SVGAGI. This CDR3 has 13 amino acids. The CDR3 sequence is CASRTTGDQPQHF. As DNA, the CDR3 is TGTGCCAGCAGGACGACAGGGGATCAGCCCCAGCATTTT.

The rearrangement links TRBV24-1 to TRBJ2-3; 7 nucleotides align to TRBD1. CDR3 size: 17 residues. Trimming cost V 2 bases and J 3 bases; bases outside gene matches: 10. CDR1 and CDR2 (germline): KGHDR, SFDVKD. The CDR3, as DNA: TGTGCCACCAGTGATTATAAGGGGGCCGGAGTTACAGATACGCAGTATTTT. This translates into CATSDYKGAGVTDTQYF.